The rows below give T cell receptor beta chains drawn from one sample of a study of beta chain features in type 1 diabetes. Only in-frame clones appear in the TCRdb table, and some are missing; sequencing was by immunoSEQ multiplex PCR. The sample shows 200,000 to 300,000 clones, roughly 11% of them seen only once. Material for sequencing was naive CD4+ T cells from blood. The receptors derive from a man aged 25 to 40 with type 1 diabetes. The CDR3 runs from the conserved cysteine through the conserved F or W. The order of the fields is CDR3 DNA, CDR3 protein, J gene, clone size, V gene, D gene, CDR3 length. D genes are given only for firm matches. Part of the rows lack a size; the others show once, few, many or a class for expanded clones.

DNA: TGTGCCAGCACCACAGGGGTGGCTGAGCAGTTCTTC
CDR3: CASTTGVAEQFF
J: TRBJ2-1
size: -
V: TRBV5-5
D: TRBD1
length: 12

DNA: TGTGCCAGCAGCGTACGAGGGAACACTGAAGCTTTCTTT
CDR3: CASSVRGNTEAFF
J: TRBJ1-1
size: -
V: TRBV9
D: -
length: 13

DNA: TGTGCCAGCAGTCGGGACAGGGAGGCGGGCTACACCTTC
CDR3: CASSRDREAGYTF
J: TRBJ1-2
size: few
V: TRBV6-6
D: TRBD1
length: 13

DNA: TGTGCCAGCAGTTACGGGGGACAGGATGGGGAGACCCAGTACTTC
CDR3: CASSYGGQDGETQYF
J: TRBJ2-5
size: -
V: TRBV6-6
D: TRBD1
length: 15

DNA: TGTGCCAGCAGTTCTCCCTCCGGGACAGGGGAGGTGCAGTACTTC
CDR3: CASSSPSGTGEVQYF
J: TRBJ2-7
size: few
V: TRBV28
D: TRBD1
length: 15

DNA: TGTGCCTGGAGTGGTTCTTCGGACAGATTAAGATCACCCCTCCACTTT
CDR3: CAWSGSSDRLRSPLHF
J: TRBJ1-6
size: few
V: TRBV30
D: -
length: 16

DNA: TGTGCCAGCCTTGATCCAGGGGGCAAAAACTATGGCTACACCTTC
CDR3: CASLDPGGKNYGYTF
J: TRBJ1-2
size: few
V: TRBV6-5
D: TRBD1
length: 15

DNA: TGTGCCAGCAGCCAAGAGGTAGTAGGCAGGACCTACGAGCAGTACTTC
CDR3: CASSQEVVGRTYEQYF
J: TRBJ2-7
size: -
V: TRBV4-2
D: -
length: 16

DNA: TGTGCCAGCAGCTCGACCGGAGCCACTGAAGCTTTCTTT
CDR3: CASSSTGATEAFF
J: TRBJ1-1
size: few
V: TRBV7-2
D: -
length: 13

DNA: TGTGCCAGCAGCCGGGCGGGAGGGCCCTACGAGCAGTACTTC
CDR3: CASSRAGGPYEQYF
J: TRBJ2-7
size: -
V: TRBV7-2
D: TRBD2
length: 14

DNA: TGTGCCAGCAGCCAGAATCGGGACAACAATGAGCAGTTCTTC
CDR3: CASSQNRDNNEQFF
J: TRBJ2-1
size: -
V: TRBV7-3
D: -
length: 14

DNA: TGCGCCAGCAGCCGAGGGCAGGCCGGGTTCAATGAGCAGTTCTTC
CDR3: CASSRGQAGFNEQFF
J: TRBJ2-1
size: -
V: TRBV4-1
D: -
length: 15

DNA: TGTGCCAGCAGCTTTTGGCAGGGTAGGAGCAATCAGCCCCAGCATTTT
CDR3: CASSFWQGRSNQPQHF
J: TRBJ1-5
size: few
V: TRBV5-6
D: -
length: 16

DNA: TGTGCCAGCAGCCAAGTACCAGGGCGAGAGCAGTACTTC
CDR3: CASSQVPGREQYF
J: TRBJ2-7
size: few
V: TRBV4-2
D: -
length: 13

DNA: TGTGCCAGCAGCGTAGCTCCCACAGGGGGATCCTACGAGCAGTACTTC
CDR3: CASSVAPTGGSYEQYF
J: TRBJ2-7
size: -
V: TRBV9
D: TRBD1
length: 16

DNA: TGTGCCAGCAGCGAATGGACAGGGAGTGAGGGCACTGAAGCTTTCTTT
CDR3: CASSEWTGSEGTEAFF
J: TRBJ1-1
size: -
V: TRBV9
D: TRBD1
length: 16

DNA: TGTGCCAGCATAGCTAATGAAAAACTGTTTTTT
CDR3: CASIANEKLFF
J: TRBJ1-4
size: few
V: TRBV28
D: -
length: 11

DNA: TGCGCCAGCAGCCGGACTAGCGCTAACACCGGGGAGCTGTTTTTT
CDR3: CASSRTSANTGELFF
J: TRBJ2-2
size: few
V: TRBV5-1
D: TRBD2
length: 15

DNA: TGTGCCACCCAGAGGGCGGGGGGATCCACCGGGGAGCTGTTTTTT
CDR3: CATQRAGGSTGELFF
J: TRBJ2-2
size: -
V: TRBV7-3
D: TRBD2
length: 15

DNA: TGCAGCGTTGTGGTGGCTTCCTACGAGCAGTACTTC
CDR3: CSVVVASYEQYF
J: TRBJ2-7
size: -
V: TRBV29-1
D: -
length: 12

DNA: TGTGCCAGCAGCTTAGACGTGAGCATTCAGTACTTC
CDR3: CASSLDVSIQYF
J: TRBJ2-4
size: few
V: TRBV7-9
D: -
length: 12

DNA: TGTGCCAGCAGGGGAACAGGGCGGGACACTGAAGCTTTCTTT
CDR3: CASRGTGRDTEAFF
J: TRBJ1-1
size: -
V: TRBV7-3
D: -
length: 14

DNA: TGTGCCAGCAGCACTGAACAGGACCTCCGCTACAATGAGCAGTTCTTC
CDR3: CASSTEQDLRYNEQFF
J: TRBJ2-1
size: -
V: TRBV5-4
D: -
length: 16

DNA: TGTGCCAGCAGCTCCTGGGGAGGGACAGGGGGCACAGATACGCAGTATTTT
CDR3: CASSSWGGTGGTDTQYF
J: TRBJ2-3
size: few
V: TRBV11-1
D: TRBD1
length: 17

DNA: TGCAGCGCGCGAGGGCATCCCAACACTGAAGCTTTCTTT
CDR3: CSARGHPNTEAFF
J: TRBJ1-1
size: -
V: TRBV29-1
D: -
length: 13

DNA: TGTGCCAGCAGCGTAGAGCCAGGGCCGGACCAGCCCCAGCATTTT
CDR3: CASSVEPGPDQPQHF
J: TRBJ1-5
size: few
V: TRBV9
D: -
length: 15

DNA: TGTGCCAGCAGCTCGACACAAAACGGAAACATTCAGTACTTC
CDR3: CASSSTQNGNIQYF
J: TRBJ2-4
size: few
V: TRBV11-2
D: -
length: 14

DNA: TGTGCCAGCAGCCAAGTTAGTCGGGGGACCGGGGAGCTGTTTTTT
CDR3: CASSQVSRGTGELFF
J: TRBJ2-2
size: few
V: TRBV4-2
D: -
length: 15

DNA: TGTGCCATCAACCAGGGCAGCGAGGGCACAGATACGCAGTATTTT
CDR3: CAINQGSEGTDTQYF
J: TRBJ2-3
size: -
V: TRBV2
D: -
length: 15

DNA: TGTGCCAGCAGCTTCACAGCGGGGGAGACCCAGTACTTC
CDR3: CASSFTAGETQYF
J: TRBJ2-5
size: -
V: TRBV7-2
D: TRBD2
length: 13

DNA: TGTGCCAGCAGAGCGGGGACATCGGGCTTTCGGAACACTGAAGCTTTCTTT
CDR3: CASRAGTSGFRNTEAFF
J: TRBJ1-1
size: -
V: TRBV2
D: -
length: 17

DNA: TGTGCCAGCTCACCGACGGGGAACACTGAAGCTTTCTTT
CDR3: CASSPTGNTEAFF
J: TRBJ1-1
size: -
V: TRBV18
D: -
length: 13

DNA: TGTGCCAGCAGCTTGGGGACAGGGGGAGGCATTCAGTACTTC
CDR3: CASSLGTGGGIQYF
J: TRBJ2-4
size: -
V: TRBV7-2
D: TRBD1
length: 14

DNA: TGCACCAGCAGCCGACGGGAGGAGAATAACTATGGCTACACCTTC
CDR3: CTSSRREENNYGYTF
J: TRBJ1-2
size: -
V: TRBV1
D: -
length: 15

DNA: TGCGCCAGCAGCTTGGACGGAGCTACCTACGAGCAGTACTTC
CDR3: CASSLDGATYEQYF
J: TRBJ2-7
size: few
V: TRBV5-1
D: -
length: 14

DNA: TGTGCCAGCAGCTTCGGCATTCAGTACTTC
CDR3: CASSFGIQYF
J: TRBJ2-4
size: -
V: TRBV6-5
D: -
length: 10

DNA: TGTGCCTGGAGTAGACAGGGATTCACTGAAGCTTTCTTT
CDR3: CAWSRQGFTEAFF
J: TRBJ1-1
size: few
V: TRBV30
D: TRBD1
length: 13

DNA: TGCGCCAGCAGCCAAGGGACTAGCGGGGTAGGAGGAGATACGCAGTATTTT
CDR3: CASSQGTSGVGGDTQYF
J: TRBJ2-3
size: few
V: TRBV4-3
D: TRBD2
length: 17

DNA: TGTGCCAGCAGCCGACAGTTTGTTGGGGACGAGCAGTACTTC
CDR3: CASSRQFVGDEQYF
J: TRBJ2-7
size: -
V: TRBV7-9
D: -
length: 14

DNA: TGTGCCAGCAGCCGGTCGGAGGGAATTTGGGAAAAACTGTTTTTT
CDR3: CASSRSEGIWEKLFF
J: TRBJ1-4
size: -
V: TRBV7-9
D: -
length: 15

DNA: TGTGCCAGCATGTTCGGGGGGCTATCCACAGATACGCAGTATTTT
CDR3: CASMFGGLSTDTQYF
J: TRBJ2-3
size: few
V: TRBV28
D: -
length: 15

DNA: TGTGCCAGCAGGCCCTGGGACAGGGCTGGCTACACCTTC
CDR3: CASRPWDRAGYTF
J: TRBJ1-2
size: few
V: TRBV2
D: TRBD1
length: 13

DNA: TGTGCCAGTAGTATCCTGGGACAGGGGGCACTCTCTGGGGCCAACGTCCTGACTTTC
CDR3: CASSILGQGALSGANVLTF
J: TRBJ2-6
size: few
V: TRBV19
D: TRBD1
length: 19

DNA: TGTGCCAGCAGTGACCCCGGGACTGTCGGAGATACGCAGTATTTT
CDR3: CASSDPGTVGDTQYF
J: TRBJ2-3
size: few
V: TRBV25-1
D: -
length: 15

DNA: TGCAGCGTTGACACGGGGACTAGCGGAGATACGCAGTATTTT
CDR3: CSVDTGTSGDTQYF
J: TRBJ2-3
size: -
V: TRBV29-1
D: TRBD2
length: 14

DNA: TGTGCCACCAGCAGAGATACAGGCGAGCAGTACTTC
CDR3: CATSRDTGEQYF
J: TRBJ2-7
size: -
V: TRBV15
D: -
length: 12

DNA: TGTGCCAGCAGCGGGGCGGGGGGACTTCGCGAGCAGTACTTC
CDR3: CASSGAGGLREQYF
J: TRBJ2-7
size: -
V: TRBV28
D: TRBD2
length: 14

DNA: TGTGCCAGCTCACCAATGGGGGGAGTCCAGCCCCAGCATTTT
CDR3: CASSPMGGVQPQHF
J: TRBJ1-5
size: -
V: TRBV18
D: -
length: 14

DNA: TGTGCCAGCAGAGGACAGGCTGCACCGTTCTTC
CDR3: CASRGQAAPFF
J: TRBJ2-1
size: few
V: TRBV2
D: TRBD1
length: 11

DNA: TGTGCCAGCAGCTTGGGGTCAGCGGCTGCTTTCTTT
CDR3: CASSLGSAAAFF
J: TRBJ1-1
size: once
V: TRBV5-6
D: -
length: 12

DNA: TGTGCCAGCTCACTGAGTACAGGCGGGAACACTGAAGCTTTCTTT
CDR3: CASSLSTGGNTEAFF
J: TRBJ1-1
size: few
V: TRBV18
D: -
length: 15

DNA: TGTGCCATCAGTGGTCGTAGTCGCTACAATGAGCAGTTCTTC
CDR3: CAISGRSRYNEQFF
J: TRBJ2-1
size: -
V: TRBV10-3
D: -
length: 14